This entry is about one T cell receptor (beta chain). Its specificity is unknown. Trimming cost V 5 bases and J 2 bases, with 15 bases left between them. The CDR3 has 15 residues. Germline V gene data show CDR1 as SEHNR and CDR2 as FQNEAQ (reference sequence). The record originates from a study of T cells in Graves' hyperthyroidism and ophthalmopathy. Study information: Peripheral blood was obtained at initial diagnosis, preceding any treatment. General observations from the study: The model identified upcoming ophthalmopathy a median about 6.5 months ahead of onset.

From RNA transcripts, TCR beta CDR3 regions were amplified. HTBI primers were employed in a first-round RT-PCR of the TCR CDR3. TCRdb called the multiplex PCR reads again in MiXCR, with one record for every CDR3 protein. This table has about 380,000 distinct CDR3 sequences, less than 20% appearing once. Clinical symptoms, serum thyroxine, TRAb, thyroid ultrasound and orbital computed tomography informed diagnoses. This chain uses TRBV7-9 with TRBJ1-2; D might be TRBD1 (6 bases). This TCR came from a man aged 18 to 30 with Graves' ophthalmopathy. Sample: blood. The CDR3 nucleotides are TGTGCCAGCAGCCCGGTCTTAGGGGGAAACTATGGCTACACCTTC. Its translation is CASSPVLGGNYGYTF.